This is a list of T cell receptor beta chains from one sample in a study of cytomegalovirus exposure and HLA in healthy donors. The method was immunoSEQ multiplex PCR; TCRdb's version includes in-frame clones alone and lacks a portion of them. The sample yields roughly 250,000 clones, 80% seen once. The specimen sequenced was PBMCs. Every receptor here comes from a girl aged 2 to 9 in good health and CMV-seronegative. Both conserved end residues are part of each CDR3. A D gene is named only where the DNA matches it firmly. The listing skips clone size in some rows; elsewhere it reads once, few, many or a size class.

v_call: TRBV5-1; clone_size: NA; d_call: TRBD1; j_call: TRBJ2-2; cdr3_nt: TGCGCCAGCAGCTTGTACAGGGGCTCCGGGGAGCTGTTTTTT; cdr3_aa: CASSLYRGSGELFF
v_call: TRBV27; clone_size: NA; d_call: NA; j_call: TRBJ1-1; cdr3_nt: TGTGCCAGCAGAACTCGAGGGGGTGGGGAGAACACTGAAGCTTTCTTT; cdr3_aa: CASRTRGGGENTEAFF
v_call: TRBV28; clone_size: NA; d_call: NA; j_call: TRBJ2-7; cdr3_nt: TGTGCCACTAATTATCCCGGACAAGGCTACGAGCAGTACTTC; cdr3_aa: CATNYPGQGYEQYF
v_call: TRBV5-1; clone_size: NA; d_call: NA; j_call: TRBJ2-7; cdr3_nt: TGCGCCAGCAGGGATGTGACGGGGATGAACTACGAGCAGTACTTC; cdr3_aa: CASRDVTGMNYEQYF
v_call: TRBV29-1; clone_size: few; d_call: NA; j_call: TRBJ2-5; cdr3_nt: TGCAGCGTTGGTCAGAACCAAGAGACCCAGTACTTC; cdr3_aa: CSVGQNQETQYF
v_call: TRBV2; clone_size: NA; d_call: NA; j_call: TRBJ2-7; cdr3_nt: TGTGCCAGCAGAACCACCGAGAGCTCCTACGAGCAGTACTTC; cdr3_aa: CASRTTESSYEQYF
v_call: TRBV7-9; clone_size: NA; d_call: NA; j_call: TRBJ2-6; cdr3_nt: TGTGCCAGCAGCCGAGCTGGGGCCAACGTCCTGACTTTC; cdr3_aa: CASSRAGANVLTF
v_call: TRBV19; clone_size: NA; d_call: TRBD1; j_call: TRBJ1-2; cdr3_nt: TGTGCCAGTAGTGACCGGGACAGGGGAGCCTATGGCTACACCTTC; cdr3_aa: CASSDRDRGAYGYTF
v_call: TRBV7-8; clone_size: NA; d_call: NA; j_call: TRBJ2-7; cdr3_nt: TGTGCCAGCAGCCGACTAGTCTACGAGCAGTACTTC; cdr3_aa: CASSRLVYEQYF
v_call: TRBV18; clone_size: NA; d_call: TRBD1; j_call: TRBJ2-7; cdr3_nt: TGTGCCAGCTCAAACTCCTACGGGACAGGGTACTACGAGCAGTACTTC; cdr3_aa: CASSNSYGTGYYEQYF
v_call: TRBV27; clone_size: NA; d_call: NA; j_call: TRBJ2-3; cdr3_nt: TGTGCCAGCAGTTTATATGAGTCCACAGATACGCAGTATTTT; cdr3_aa: CASSLYESTDTQYF
v_call: TRBV29-1; clone_size: NA; d_call: NA; j_call: TRBJ2-3; cdr3_nt: TGCAGCGTTGAAAAGTCAGGGGATCGCACAGATACGCAGTATTTT; cdr3_aa: CSVEKSGDRTDTQYF
v_call: TRBV9; clone_size: NA; d_call: TRBD2; j_call: TRBJ2-2; cdr3_nt: TGTGCCAGCAGCGTATCGGGGGGGGCGCACACCGGGGAGCTGTTTTTT; cdr3_aa: CASSVSGGAHTGELFF
v_call: TRBV5-1; clone_size: NA; d_call: TRBD1; j_call: TRBJ1-6; cdr3_nt: TGCGCCAGCAGCTCTGTTCATCCGGGACAGGGCCCTTCACCCCTCCACTTT; cdr3_aa: CASSSVHPGQGPSPLHF
v_call: TRBV28; clone_size: NA; d_call: NA; j_call: TRBJ1-5; cdr3_nt: TGTGCCAGCAGCATCGGGGGGGCCGCGTTCAATCAGCCCCAGCATTTT; cdr3_aa: CASSIGGAAFNQPQHF
v_call: TRBV9; clone_size: NA; d_call: NA; j_call: TRBJ1-5; cdr3_nt: TGTGCCAGCAGCGTAGGAGGATTCGGTCAGCCCCAGCATTTT; cdr3_aa: CASSVGGFGQPQHF